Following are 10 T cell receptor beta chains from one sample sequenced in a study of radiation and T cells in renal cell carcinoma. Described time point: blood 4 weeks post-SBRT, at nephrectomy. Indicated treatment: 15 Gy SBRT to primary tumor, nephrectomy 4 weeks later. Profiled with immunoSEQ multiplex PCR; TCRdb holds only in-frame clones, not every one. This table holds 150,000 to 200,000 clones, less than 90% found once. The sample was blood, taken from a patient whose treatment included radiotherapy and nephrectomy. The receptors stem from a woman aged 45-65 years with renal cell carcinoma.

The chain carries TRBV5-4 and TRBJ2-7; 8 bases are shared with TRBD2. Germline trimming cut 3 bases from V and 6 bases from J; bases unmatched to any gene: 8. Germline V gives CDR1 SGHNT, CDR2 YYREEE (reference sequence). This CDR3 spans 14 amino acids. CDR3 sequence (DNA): TGTGCCAGCAGCTCGGATCTGCTAGCGGGCGAGCAGTACTTC. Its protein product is CASSSDLLAGEQYF. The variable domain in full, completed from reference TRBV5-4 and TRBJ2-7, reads ETGVTQSPTHLIKTRGQQVTLRCSSQSGHNTVSWYQQALGQGPQFIFQYYREEENGRGNFPPRFSGLQFPNYSSELNVNALELDDSALYLCASSSDLLAGEQYFGPGTRLTVT.

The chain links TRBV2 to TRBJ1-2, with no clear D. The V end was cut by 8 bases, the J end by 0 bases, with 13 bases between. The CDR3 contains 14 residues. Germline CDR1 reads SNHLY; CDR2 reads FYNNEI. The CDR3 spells CASLVAGANYGYTF. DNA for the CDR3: TGTGCCAGCCTTGTAGCAGGCGCTAACTATGGCTACACCTTC. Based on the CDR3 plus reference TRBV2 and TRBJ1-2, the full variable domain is EPEVTQTPSHQVTQMGQEVILRCVPISNHLYFYWYRQILGQKVEFLVSFYNNEISEKSEIFDDQFSVERPDGSNFTLKIRSTKLEDSAMYFCASLVAGANYGYTFGSGTRLTVV.

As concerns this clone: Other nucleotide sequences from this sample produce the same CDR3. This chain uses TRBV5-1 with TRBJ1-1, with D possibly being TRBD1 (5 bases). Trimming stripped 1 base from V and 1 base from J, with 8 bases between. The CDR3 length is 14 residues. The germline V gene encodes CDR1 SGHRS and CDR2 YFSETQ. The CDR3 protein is CASSLRQGNTEAFF. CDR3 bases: TGCGCCAGCAGCTTGAGGCAGGGGAACACTGAAGCTTTCTTT. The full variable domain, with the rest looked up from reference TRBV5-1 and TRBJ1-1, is KAGVTQTPRYLIKTRGQQVTLSCSPISGHRSVSWYQQTPGQGLQFLFEYFSETQRNKGNFPGRFSGRQFSNSRSEMNVSTLELGDSALYLCASSLRQGNTEAFFGQGTRLTVV.

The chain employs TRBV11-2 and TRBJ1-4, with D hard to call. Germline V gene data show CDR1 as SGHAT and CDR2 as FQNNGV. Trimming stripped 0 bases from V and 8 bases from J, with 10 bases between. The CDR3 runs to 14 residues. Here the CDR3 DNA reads TGTGCCAGCAGCTTAGAGGTGGCAGGCGAAAAACTGTTTTTT. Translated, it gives CASSLEVAGEKLFF.

The CDR3 DNA reads as TGTGCCAGTACCCCGAGGCGGTCAGCAGCCCAGCATTTT. Its protein is CASTPRRSAAQHF. The chain recombines TRBV19 with TRBJ1-5; no clear D. CDR3 length: 13 amino acids. Between the trimmed V and J ends, which lost 7 bases and 11 bases, there was a span of 18 bases. Germline CDR1 LNHDA, CDR2 SQIVND (reference sequence).

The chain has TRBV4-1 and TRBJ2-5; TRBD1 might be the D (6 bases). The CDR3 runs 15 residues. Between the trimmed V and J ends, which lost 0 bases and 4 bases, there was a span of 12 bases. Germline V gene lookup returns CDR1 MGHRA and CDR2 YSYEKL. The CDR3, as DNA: TGCGCCAGCAGCCAAGAAAGGTCACAGGGAGAGACCCAGTACTTC. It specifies CASSQERSQGETQYF.

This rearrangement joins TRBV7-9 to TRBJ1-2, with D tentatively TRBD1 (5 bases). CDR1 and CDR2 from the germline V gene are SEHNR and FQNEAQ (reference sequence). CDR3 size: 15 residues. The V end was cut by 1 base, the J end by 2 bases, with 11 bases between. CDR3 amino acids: CASSLGGGPNYGYTF. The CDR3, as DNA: TGTGCCAGCAGCTTAGGTGGGGGACCCAACTATGGCTACACCTTC.

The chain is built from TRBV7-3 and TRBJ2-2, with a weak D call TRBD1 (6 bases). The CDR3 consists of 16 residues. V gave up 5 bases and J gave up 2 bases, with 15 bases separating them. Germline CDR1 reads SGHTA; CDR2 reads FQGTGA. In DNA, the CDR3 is TGTGCCAGCAGCGCGAATGGGGGACACAACACCGGGGAGCTGTTTTTT. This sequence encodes CASSANGGHNTGELFF.

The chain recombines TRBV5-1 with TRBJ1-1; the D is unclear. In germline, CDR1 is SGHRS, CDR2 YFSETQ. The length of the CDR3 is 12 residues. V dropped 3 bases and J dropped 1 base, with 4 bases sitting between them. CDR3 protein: CASSSGNTEAFF. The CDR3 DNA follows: TGCGCCAGCAGCTCGGGGAACACTGAAGCTTTCTTT. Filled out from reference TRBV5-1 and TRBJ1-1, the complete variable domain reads KAGVTQTPRYLIKTRGQQVTLSCSPISGHRSVSWYQQTPGQGLQFLFEYFSETQRNKGNFPGRFSGRQFSNSRSEMNVSTLELGDSALYLCASSSGNTEAFFGQGTRLTVV.

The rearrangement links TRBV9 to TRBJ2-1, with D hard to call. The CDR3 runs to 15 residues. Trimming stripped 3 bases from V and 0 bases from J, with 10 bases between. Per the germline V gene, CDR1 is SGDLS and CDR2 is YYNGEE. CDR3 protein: CASSASEGSYNEQFF. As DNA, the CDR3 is TGTGCCAGCAGCGCGTCTGAAGGCTCCTACAATGAGCAGTTCTTC.